This T cell receptor (beta chain) is from a study of shared clonotypes between healthy human individuals. Healthy HIV-negative adults without recent acute infections or vaccinations served as donors. Broader study findings: Larger estimated richness was generally recorded for naive subsets relative to memory subsets. Clonotypes shared by all four sorted-subset donors had higher generation probabilities than non-shared clonotypes.

This CDR3 is built from 16 residues. Trimming cost V 3 bases and J 2 bases, with 15 bases left between them. Germline V gives CDR1 LGHNA, CDR2 YNFKEQ. Study processing details: ImmunoSEQ sequences covered only the junction and lacked quality scores; filtering therefore differed. Sequencing used immunoSEQ multiplex PCR; TCRdb keeps in-frame clones, though not all of them. V, J and clone size reflect that table, while D and trimming were determined from the DNA. The profile covers 2 million to 3 million clones, with under 95% appearing a single time and 0.36% taken by the ten largest. Details on this clone: The antigen is not known.

The V and J genes are TRBV4-2 and TRBJ2-3; tentative D call: TRBD2 (6 bases). This clonotype was sampled from a man in his late teens or twenties in good health. Some clones in this sample may be carry-over from other donors' samples. Sequenced material: naive CD4+ T cells from PBMCs. Subset described: CD45RA+ positively selected. The CDR3 is CASSQGSSALTDTQYF. CDR3 DNA sequence: TGTGCCAGCAGCCAGGGGTCTAGCGCACTCACAGATACGCAGTATTTT.